The rows below give T cell receptor beta chains drawn from one sample of a study of identical twins. TCRdb ran MiXCR on the 5' RACE reads and lists one entry per CDR3 protein. The table records 1.5 million or so distinct CDR3 sequences, about 32% of them present only once. Sequencing was carried out using cord blood. The receptors stem from a newborn girl in good health. CDR3s leave out the opening cysteine and the closing phenylalanine or tryptophan. The order of the fields is J gene, V gene, CDR3 protein.

J gene: TRBJ2-1
V gene: TRBV29-1
CDR3 protein: SGRLNYNEQF

J gene: TRBJ2-7
V gene: TRBV28
CDR3 protein: ASSWGPYEQY

J gene: TRBJ1-1
V gene: TRBV29-1
CDR3 protein: SAYRGSMNTEAF

J gene: TRBJ2-5
V gene: TRBV28
CDR3 protein: ASSLGQGQY

J gene: TRBJ2-4
V gene: TRBV11-2
CDR3 protein: ASSFWAGTSGRIAKNIQY

J gene: TRBJ2-3
V gene: TRBV12-3/TRBV12-4
CDR3 protein: ASSLTRTGGTQY

J gene: TRBJ2-7
V gene: TRBV19
CDR3 protein: ASSTLWDRVINEQY

J gene: TRBJ2-3
V gene: TRBV5-1
CDR3 protein: ASSLGRVDTQY

J gene: TRBJ2-1
V gene: TRBV3-1
CDR3 protein: ASSQDRGLRNNEQF

J gene: TRBJ2-5
V gene: TRBV5-1
CDR3 protein: ASSANVETQY

J gene: TRBJ1-1
V gene: TRBV12-3/TRBV12-4
CDR3 protein: ASSLRTVTEAF

J gene: TRBJ1-6
V gene: TRBV20-1
CDR3 protein: SARSSVNSPLH

J gene: TRBJ2-3
V gene: TRBV5-1
CDR3 protein: ASSPYLGISTDTQY

J gene: TRBJ2-3
V gene: TRBV7-9
CDR3 protein: ASSNEGLPTDTQY

J gene: TRBJ1-1
V gene: TRBV6-1
CDR3 protein: ASRTTLNTEAF

J gene: TRBJ2-1
V gene: TRBV24-1
CDR3 protein: ATSPGTGIYNEQF

J gene: TRBJ2-5
V gene: TRBV7-6
CDR3 protein: ASSLVSGVYNEQY

J gene: TRBJ1-2
V gene: TRBV2
CDR3 protein: ASSGNGANYGYT

J gene: TRBJ1-5
V gene: TRBV5-6
CDR3 protein: ASSFAGVNQPQH

J gene: TRBJ2-7
V gene: TRBV5-5
CDR3 protein: ASSLTRGKSYEQY

J gene: TRBJ1-2
V gene: TRBV9
CDR3 protein: ASSVGGADYGYT

J gene: TRBJ2-3
V gene: TRBV12-3/TRBV12-4
CDR3 protein: ASSGREGGTDTQY